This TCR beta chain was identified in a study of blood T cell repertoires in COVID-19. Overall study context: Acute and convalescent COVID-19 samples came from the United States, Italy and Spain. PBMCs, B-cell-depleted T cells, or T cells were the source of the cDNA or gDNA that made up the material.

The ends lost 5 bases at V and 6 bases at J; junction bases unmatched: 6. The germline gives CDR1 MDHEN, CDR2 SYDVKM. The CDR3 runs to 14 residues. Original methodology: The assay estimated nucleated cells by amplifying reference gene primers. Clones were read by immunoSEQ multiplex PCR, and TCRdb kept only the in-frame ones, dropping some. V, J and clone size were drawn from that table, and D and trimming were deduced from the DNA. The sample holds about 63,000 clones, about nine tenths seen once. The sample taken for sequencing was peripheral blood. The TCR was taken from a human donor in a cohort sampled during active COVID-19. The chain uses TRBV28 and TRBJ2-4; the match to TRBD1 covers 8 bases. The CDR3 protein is CASSPGQGGNIQYF. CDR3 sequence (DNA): TGTGCCAGCAGTCCCGGACAGGGTGGAAACATTCAGTACTTC.